Listed here are 29 T cell receptor beta chains from one sample, sequenced in a study of blood T cell repertoires in COVID-19. TCRdb's table, derived via immunoSEQ multiplex PCR, lists solely in-frame clones and lacks some. This table has a few hundred thousand clones, roughly 85% appearing once. The sequenced sample was peripheral blood. Receptors were obtained from a woman aged 18-29 years with acute or convalescent COVID-19.

The chain is built from TRBV30 and TRBJ1-1; TRBD1 matches 9 bases. Germline assignment: CDR1 GTSNPN and CDR2 SVGIG (reference sequence). The trim removed 5 bases at V and 10 bases at J, leaving 5 bases unmatched. The CDR3 spans 11 residues. The CDR3 loop is CAWGTGKLAFF. The CDR3 DNA reads as TGTGCCTGGGGGACAGGGAAATTAGCTTTCTTT.

V and J are TRBV6-5 and TRBJ1-5; 7 bases align to TRBD1. V was clipped by 6 bases and J by 6 bases; unmatched bases: 8. The CDR3 covers 14 residues. Germline V gene sequence: CDR1 MNHEY, CDR2 SVGAGI. The CDR3 loop reads CASSRDRVVQPQHF. The CDR3 region has the DNA TGTGCCAGCAGCCGTGACAGGGTGGTTCAGCCCCAGCATTTT.

This clone was detected once. CDR3 amino acids: CASRGTGWNTEAFF. CDR3 DNA sequence: TGTGCCAGCAGGGGGACAGGGTGGAACACTGAAGCTTTCTTT. The chain recombines TRBV2 with TRBJ1-1, with 9 bases fitting TRBD1. V was clipped by 6 bases and J by 1 base; unmatched bases: 3. Per the germline V gene, CDR1 is SNHLY and CDR2 is FYNNEI. The CDR3 length is 14 residues. Full variable domain (outside the CDR3, taken from reference TRBV2 and TRBJ1-1): EPEVTQTPSHQVTQMGQEVILRCVPISNHLYFYWYRQILGQKVEFLVSFYNNEISEKSEIFDDQFSVERPDGSNFTLKIRSTKLEDSAMYFCASRGTGWNTEAFFGQGTRLTVV.

The chain combines TRBV12-5 with TRBJ1-4; D not certain. The germline V gene has CDR1 LGHNT and CDR2 FRNRAP. This CDR3 spans 13 amino acids. Trimming cost V 3 bases and J 5 bases, with 7 bases left between them. The DNA for the CDR3 is TGTGCTAGTGGTTTAGCCTCCAATGAAAAACTGTTTTTT. This sequence encodes CASGLASNEKLFF. The variable domain in full, completed from reference TRBV12-5 and TRBJ1-4, reads DARVTQTPRHKVTEMGQEVTMRCQPILGHNTVFWYRQTMMQGLELLAYFRNRAPLDDSGMPKDRFSAEMPDATLATLKIQPSEPRDSAVYFCASGLASNEKLFFGSGTQLSVL.

CDR3 coding DNA: TGTGCCAGCAGCTTACAGGGCGGGGGAAACACTGAAGCTTTCTTT. Its translation: CASSLQGGGNTEAFF. V and J are TRBV7-6 and TRBJ1-1, with D possibly TRBD1 on 5 matching bases. Trimming removed 2 bases from V and 2 bases from J, with 12 bases in between. This CDR3 spans 15 amino acids. The germline V gene has CDR1 SGHVS and CDR2 FNYEAQ.

This clone was seen just once. This chain uses TRBV6-5 with TRBJ2-7; 7 bases match TRBD2. Losses at the gene ends were 7 bases for V and 4 bases for J; bases not matched to a gene: 10. The length of the CDR3 is 14 residues. Germline CDR1 MNHEY, CDR2 SVGAGI. The CDR3 DNA is TGTGCCAGCATAAGGGGCGGGAGTCTTTACGAGCAGTACTTC. Translated: CASIRGGSLYEQYF.

The V gene is TRBV2, the J gene TRBJ2-1, with TRBD2 identical over 9 bases. J gave up 4 bases and V 8 bases, and 9 bases lay outside the gene matches. Germline assignment: CDR1 SNHLY and CDR2 FYNNEI. This CDR3 region has 15 residues. CDR3 amino acids: CASAGSSGNYNEQFF. CDR3 coding DNA: TGTGCCAGCGCCGGATCTAGCGGGAATTACAATGAGCAGTTCTTC.

This CDR3 reads CASSQDPGFTGELFF. The CDR3 bases are TGCGCCAGCAGCCAAGATCCAGGGTTCACCGGGGAGCTGTTTTTT. The chain joins TRBV4-1 to TRBJ2-2, with a tentative D call TRBD1 (5 bases). Germline CDR1 is MGHRA and CDR2 is YSYEKL. V was cut by 0 bases and J by 4 bases, with 9 bases left in between. The CDR3 spans 15 residues.

The chain carries TRBV27 and TRBJ1-5; 11 bases are shared with TRBD1. The V segment lost 7 bases and the J segment 1 base; nucleotides outside the gene matches: 15. Germline-derived CDR1 and CDR2 are MNHEY and SMNVEV (reference sequence). The CDR3 is 19 amino acids. CDR3 in DNA: TGTGCCAGCACCATCAAGGGACAGGGGGAGTTTTGGAGCAATCAGCCCCAGCATTTT. Amino acid sequence: CASTIKGQGEFWSNQPQHF.

This clone has just a few counts. The chain uses TRBV4-2 and TRBJ2-3; 9 nucleotides line up with TRBD2. The CDR3 spans 17 residues. The ends lost 0 bases at V and 2 bases at J; junction bases unmatched: 6. CDR1 LGHNA and CDR2 YNFKEQ come from the germline V gene. CDR3 DNA: TGTGCCAGCAGCCAAGATATCCTAGCGGGGTACACAGATACGCAGTATTTT. Its protein product is CASSQDILAGYTDTQYF.

V gene TRBV5-6 combines with J gene TRBJ2-2; maybe TRBD1 (5 bases). From germline, CDR1 is SGHDT and CDR2 YYEEEE. V shed 4 bases and J shed 0 bases, with 13 bases lying between them. The CDR3 contains 16 residues. The CDR3 region is CASSRPRAANTGELFF. CDR3 DNA: TGTGCCAGCAGCCGACCCAGGGCAGCGAACACCGGGGAGCTGTTTTTT. The full variable domain, its missing parts supplied by reference TRBV5-6 and TRBJ2-2, is DAGVTQSPTHLIKTRGQQVTLRCSPKSGHDTVSWYQQALGQGPQFIFQYYEEEERQRGNFPDRFSGHQFPNYSSELNVNALLLGDSALYLCASSRPRAANTGELFFGEGSRLTVL.

The V and J genes are TRBV15 and TRBJ1-4; the match to TRBD1 covers 8 bases. Unmatched junction bases numbered 12, after V lost 3 bases and J lost 12 bases. The CDR3 length is 15 residues. CDR1 is LNHNV, CDR2 YYDKDF, per germline (reference sequence). As DNA, the CDR3 is TGTGCCACCAGCAGGGCGACAGGGGAAGGGCAGGAACTGTTTTTT. Its translation: CATSRATGEGQELFF.

The table lists this clone with a count of one. The rearrangement links TRBV7-9 to TRBJ2-2; 9 bases are shared with TRBD1. CDR3 length: 15 amino acids. Per the germline V gene, CDR1 is SEHNR and CDR2 is FQNEAQ (reference sequence). The trim removed 5 bases at V and 3 bases at J, leaving 4 bases unmatched. CDR3: CASSARTGDTGELFF. Written as DNA, the CDR3 is TGTGCCAGCAGCGCCCGGACAGGGGACACCGGGGAGCTGTTTTTT.

V gene TRBV7-9 combines with J gene TRBJ1-2; D not certain. Germline assignment: CDR1 SEHNR and CDR2 FQNEAQ (reference sequence). V was pared by 0 bases and J by 2 bases, with 7 bases between. There are 14 residues in the CDR3. The CDR3 sequence is CASSLADKNYGYTF. In DNA, the CDR3 is TGTGCCAGCAGCTTAGCCGACAAAAACTATGGCTACACCTTC.

J is TRBJ1-2 and V is TRBV18, with 8 bases identical to TRBD1. There are 16 residues in the CDR3. Germline CDR1 KGHSH, CDR2 LQKENI. The junction had 9 bases not matched to a gene; V was cut back by 2 bases and J by 4 bases. This chain's CDR3 is CASSPNSATGAYGYTF. The DNA for the CDR3 is TGTGCCAGCTCACCAAATTCTGCGACAGGGGCCTATGGCTACACCTTC.

The chain is built from TRBV30 and TRBJ1-5; TRBD1 might be the D (6 bases). Germline V CDR1 and CDR2: GTSNPN, SVGIG (reference sequence). The CDR3 runs to 14 residues. V was clipped by 1 base and J by 3 bases, with 10 bases between them. This chain's CDR3 is CAWSEDRNNQPQHF. The CDR3 DNA reads TGTGCCTGGAGTGAGGACAGAAACAATCAGCCCCAGCATTTT.

The J gene is TRBJ2-1, the V gene TRBV28; 8 bases map to TRBD2. The germline gives CDR1 MDHEN, CDR2 SYDVKM. V shed 5 bases, J shed 7 bases, and the junction held 13 bases outside the gene matches. This CDR3 contains 16 residues. CDR3 sequence: CASSPLGSGIVNEQFF. The CDR3 DNA reads as TGTGCCAGCAGTCCCTTGGGTAGCGGGATAGTGAATGAGCAGTTCTTC.

The rearrangement links TRBV2 to TRBJ2-1, with D possibly being TRBD2 (6 bases). V lost 0 bases to trimming and J lost 7 bases, with 10 bases between them. Per germline, CDR1 SNHLY and CDR2 FYNNEI. CDR3 length: 14 residues. CDR3 nucleotides: TGTGCCAGCAGTGAAGCGACTAGTTATAATGAGCAGTTCTTC. Residues: CASSEATSYNEQFF.

The gene calls are TRBV6-2 or TRBV6-3 and TRBJ2-7, with 8 positions matching TRBD2. This CDR3 region has 14 residues. The V gene end was trimmed by 5 bases and the J gene end by 2 bases; junction bases not matched to a gene: 5. Germline-derived CDR1 and CDR2 are MNHEY and SVGEGT. The CDR3 here is CASSKPGGAYEQYF. DNA for the CDR3: TGTGCCAGCAGTAAACCGGGGGGGGCCTACGAGCAGTACTTC.

The chain has TRBV30 and TRBJ2-5, with TRBD2 identical over 7 bases. Germline V gives CDR1 GTSNPN, CDR2 SVGIG (reference sequence). The CDR3 contains 13 residues. The ends lost 5 bases at V and 2 bases at J; junction bases unmatched: 5. The CDR3 nucleotides are TGTGCCTGGGCGGGGGAGTTACAAGAGACCCAGTACTTC. Residues: CAWAGELQETQYF.

This clone was found a few times. The gene calls are TRBV2 and TRBJ2-3; 10 bases align to TRBD1. The CDR3 totals 14 residues. The junction had 9 bases not matched to a gene; V was cut back by 11 bases and J by 4 bases. Germline values: CDR1 SNHLY, CDR2 FYNNEI. CDR3 sequence: CASRLGTGADTQYF. In DNA form, the CDR3 reads TGTGCCTCCCGGTTGGGGACAGGGGCAGATACGCAGTATTTT.

The rearrangement uses TRBV14 and TRBJ2-7; 7 positions match TRBD1. From germline, CDR1 is SGHDN and CDR2 FVKESK. The CDR3 runs 15 residues. The V segment lost 0 bases and the J segment 3 bases; nucleotides outside the gene matches: 5. CDR3 in amino acids: CASSQDGQAIYEQYF. Here the CDR3 DNA reads TGTGCCAGCAGCCAAGACGGACAGGCAATCTACGAGCAGTACTTC.

The chain is built from TRBV7-5 and TRBJ1-2. TRBV7-5 is a pseudogene. This CDR3 comprises 14 residues. The CDR3 DNA reads as TGTGCCAGAAGCCCGGGGAGGTCCAGGAGGGGCTACACCTTC. This codes for CARSPGRSRRGYTF.

The chain is built from TRBV5-1 and TRBJ1-6; TRBD1 aligns across 8 bases. V shed 4 bases and J 7 bases; nucleotides not matched to a gene: 4. CDR3 length: 14 residues. Germline V gene data show CDR1 as SGHRS and CDR2 as YFSETQ. CDR3 region: CASSMGQENSPLHF. The CDR3 region has the DNA TGCGCCAGCAGCATGGGACAGGAGAATTCACCCCTCCACTTT.

This sequence joins TRBV7-2 and TRBJ1-4; D unclear. The CDR3 totals 14 residues. Germline V gene lookup returns CDR1 SGHTA and CDR2 FQGNSA. Trimming removed 1 base from V and 1 base from J, with 4 bases in between. CDR3 in DNA: TGTGCCAGCAGCTTAGAACTAACTAATGAAAAACTGTTTTTT. This encodes CASSLELTNEKLFF.

This clone appeared a few times. The chain uses TRBV7-9 and TRBJ1-6; 9 bases line up with TRBD1. The J segment lost 11 bases and the V segment lost 4 bases, leaving 9 bases of the junction unmatched. CDR3 length: 15 amino acids. Germline CDR1 reads SEHNR; CDR2 reads FQNEAQ (reference sequence). The CDR3 DNA sequence: TGTGCCAGCAGCTCCCGGGACAGGGAAGATCCACCCCTCCACTTT. The encoded protein is CASSSRDREDPPLHF. The variable domain in full, with the rest retrieved from reference TRBV7-9 and TRBJ1-6, is DTGVSQNPRHKITKRGQNVTFRCDPISEHNRLYWYRQTLGQGPEFLTYFQNEAQLEKSRLLSDRFSAERPKGSFSTLEIQRTEQGDSAMYLCASSSRDREDPPLHFGNGTRLTVT.

Worth noting for this clone: The final CDR3 position lacks the conserved phenylalanine or tryptophan, pointing to a likely read error. No DNA is shown, since the ends of the CDR3 on it are uncertain; the CDR3 is the one TCRdb lists. The J gene is TRBJ2-7, the V gene TRBV19; TRBD2 is taken as the D call from the table, unchecked against the DNA. CDR1 LNHDA and CDR2 SQIVND come from the germline V gene (reference sequence). The CDR3 comprises 9 residues, both ends counted. Here the CDR3 reads CASRAGRTL.

This chain links TRBV3-1 (or the pseudogene TRBV3-2) with TRBJ2-1, with D perhaps matching TRBD2 (6 bases). V was pared by 0 bases and J by 0 bases, with 15 bases between. CDR1 and CDR2 (germline): LGHDT, YNNKEL (reference sequence). The CDR3 spans 18 residues. CDR3 coding DNA: TGTGCCAGCAGCCAAGATCCAGCGGGCATAAGCTCCTACAATGAGCAGTTCTTC. This translates into CASSQDPAGISSYNEQFF.

The V call is TRBV21-1, the J call TRBJ2-7; TRBD2 reflects the table's D call only, with no check against the DNA. TRBV21-1 is annotated as a pseudogene. This CDR3 region has 13 residues. The CDR3 DNA is TGTGCCGGGAGTGGGCACGGAACCTACGAGCAGTACTTC. Translation: CAGSGHGTYEQYF.